This entry lists 5 T cell receptor beta chains sequenced from one sample in a study of cytomegalovirus exposure and HLA in healthy donors. The PCR was carried out with 60 Vbeta primers and 13 Jbeta primers. Here immunoSEQ multiplex PCR was the method, and the copy in TCRdb shows in-frame clones only, minus some. There are more than 200,000 clones in the sample; 70% to 80% occur only once, and 0.2% to 0.25% lies in the top ten. Specimen: PBMCs. These receptors came from a girl aged 2 to 9 in good health and CMV-seronegative.

Only one count was recorded for this clone. The chain is built from TRBV27 and TRBJ2-2, with a weak D call TRBD2 (6 bases). V shed 1 base and J shed 7 bases, with 13 bases lying between them. CDR1 is MNHEY, CDR2 SMNVEV, per germline (reference sequence). The CDR3 extends over 15 amino acids. CDR3 loop: CASSLFRGLNGELFF. CDR3 DNA: TGTGCCAGCAGTTTATTTCGGGGGTTAAACGGGGAGCTGTTTTTT.

In its sample, this clone was seen a few times. The rearrangement links TRBV5-4 to TRBJ1-2, with D possibly TRBD1 on 6 matching bases. V was clipped by 2 bases and J by 4 bases, with 21 bases between them. CDR1 and CDR2 from the germline V gene are SGHNT and YYREEE (reference sequence). This CDR3 has 17 amino acids. CDR3 amino acids: CASSLWTVRRVSYGYTF. CDR3 DNA sequence: TGTGCCAGCAGCTTATGGACAGTTCGGCGGGTGAGCTATGGCTACACCTTC.

V usage is TRBV5-4 and J usage is TRBJ2-5; D possibly corresponds to TRBD1 (6 bases). Matching the DNA end better, TRBJ2-7 makes the J call doubtful. The CDR3 loop spans 15 amino acids. CDR1 and CDR2 (germline): SGHNT, YYREEE (reference sequence). The CDR3 loop is CASSPGTSDPYEQYF. In DNA form, the CDR3 reads TGTGCCAGCAGCCCCGGGACATCCGATCCCTACGAGCAGTACTTC.

The chain couples TRBV7-2 to TRBJ2-3; the D is unclear. Trimming shortened V by 2 bases and J by 6 bases, and 9 bases separated the two germline ends. Germline V lookup: CDR1 SGHTA, CDR2 FQGNSA. The CDR3 is 13 amino acids. The CDR3, as DNA: TGTGCCAGCAGCTTAATGGCCCAGGATACGCAGTATTTT. This sequence encodes CASSLMAQDTQYF.

The rearrangement links TRBV25-1 to TRBJ1-5; D might be TRBD1 (6 bases). Germline loops: CDR1 MGHDK, CDR2 SYGVNS. The V and J ends lost 3 bases and 1 base respectively, with 16 bases between them. CDR3 size: 17 residues. Here the CDR3 DNA reads TGTGCCAGCAGTGATAGTACAGGGCAGATCAGCAATCAGCCCCAGCATTTT. This codes for CASSDSTGQISNQPQHF.